This passage covers 29 T cell receptor beta chains from one sample sequenced in a study of radiotherapy plus CTLA-4 blockade in lung cancer. Clones were sequenced by immunoSEQ multiplex PCR, and TCRdb holds only the in-frame ones, with some missing. This sample carries approximately 69,000 clones, over 65% of them seen once, and the ten largest clones take more than 7%. Material: peripheral blood, obtained from a patient treated with radiotherapy plus ipilimumab. The receptors stem from a human donor with non-small cell lung cancer who had a complete response to radiotherapy plus ipilimumab.

The V and J genes are TRBV10-1 and TRBJ2-1; D is possibly TRBD2 (6 bases). The germline gives CDR1 WNHNN, CDR2 SYGVQD (reference sequence). With 6 bases removed from V and 11 bases from J, the gap between germline ends came to 17 bases. CDR3 length equals 13 residues. The CDR3, as DNA: TGCGCCAGCAGCCGGGACTCCGACCCCAAGCAGTTCTTC. Residues: CASSRDSDPKQFF.

In its sample, this clone was seen a few times. The chain is built from TRBV18 and TRBJ1-1; D might be TRBD1 (5 bases). The CDR3 runs to 15 residues. In germline, CDR1 is KGHSH, CDR2 LQKENI. V was shortened by 1 base and J by 4 bases, with 13 bases between the two germline ends. The CDR3 nucleotides are TGTGCCAGCTCACCACTTCCGGGGCGTAGCACTGAAGCTTTCTTT. Its translation: CASSPLPGRSTEAFF.

The V call is TRBV19, the J call TRBJ1-2, with 9 nucleotides matching TRBD1. Germline V gene lookup returns CDR1 LNHDA and CDR2 SQIVND (reference sequence). The CDR3 length is 17 residues. Trimming cost V 4 bases and J 6 bases; bases outside gene matches: 15. CDR3 amino acids: CASSTRTGEGIVDGYTF. CDR3 sequence (DNA): TGTGCCAGTAGTACCCGGACAGGGGAGGGGATTGTAGATGGCTACACCTTC.

The V and J genes are TRBV10-3 and TRBJ1-1; no firm D call. Per the germline V gene, CDR1 is ENHRY and CDR2 is SYGVKD. Trimming took off 6 bases at V and 3 bases at J, with 17 bases between the two ends. The CDR3 runs 15 residues. In DNA, the CDR3 is TGTGCCATCAGCCGGGAGTTAACAGCCTACACTGAAGCTTTCTTT. Encoded protein: CAISRELTAYTEAFF.

Only a few counts were recorded for this clone. The chain links TRBV11-2 to TRBJ1-5; a weak D match, TRBD1 (6 bases). Germline CDR1 and CDR2: SGHAT and FQNNGV. This CDR3 has 15 residues. V lost 3 bases to trimming and J lost 7 bases, with 16 bases between them. CDR3 coding DNA: TGTGCCAGCAGCTTTGGTACAGGGACGGGCCAGCCCCAGCATTTT. This encodes CASSFGTGTGQPQHF. The complete variable domain, with remaining parts taken from reference TRBV11-2 and TRBJ1-5, reads EAGVAQSPRYKIIEKRQSVAFWCNPISGHATLYWYQQILGQGPKLLIQFQNNGVVDDSQLPKDRFSAERLKGVDSTLKIQPAKLEDSAVYLCASSFGTGTGQPQHFGDGTRLSIL.

V gene TRBV7-2 combines with J gene TRBJ1-4, with TRBD1 matching over 8 bases. Looked up from germline, CDR1 is SGHTA and CDR2 is FQGNSA. With 1 base clipped from V and 9 bases from J, the junction kept 7 bases outside the gene matches. CDR3 size: 15 residues. The CDR3 loop is CASSLGTGGFQKLFF. In DNA, the CDR3 is TGTGCCAGCAGCTTAGGAACAGGGGGGTTCCAAAAACTGTTTTTT.

The chain employs TRBV29-1 and TRBJ2-1; tentatively, D is TRBD1 (6 bases). Trimming removed 7 bases at V and 3 bases at J, with 13 bases between. Germline V gene sequence: CDR1 SQVTM, CDR2 ANQGSEA. The CDR3 is made up of 13 amino acids. DNA for the CDR3: TGCAGCGCACTGACAGGCGTCTACAATGAGCAGTTCTTC. It translates to CSALTGVYNEQFF.

This rearrangement joins TRBV10-1 to TRBJ1-1; D perhaps matches TRBD1 (5 bases). V was trimmed by 3 bases and J by 3 bases, leaving 8 bases between them. The germline gives CDR1 WNHNN, CDR2 SYGVQD (reference sequence). The CDR3 consists of 13 residues. CDR3 sequence (DNA): TGCGCCAGCAGTGAATTGACAGACACTGAAGCTTTCTTT. It yields the protein CASSELTDTEAFF.

The rearrangement uses TRBV30 and TRBJ1-1; 7 nucleotides agree with TRBD1. J was trimmed by 3 bases and V by 5 bases; bases with no gene match: 6. The CDR3 runs 13 residues. Germline V gene data show CDR1 as GTSNPN and CDR2 as SVGIG (reference sequence). The CDR3 DNA sequence: TGTGCCTGGGGGACAGATGTTTACACTGAAGCTTTCTTT. This encodes CAWGTDVYTEAFF. The entire variable domain, with the rest obtained from reference TRBV30 and TRBJ1-1, is as follows: SQTIHQWPATLVQPVGSPLSLECTVEGTSNPNLYWYRQAAGRGLQLLFYSVGIGQISSEVPQNLSASRPQDRQFILSSKKLLLSDSGFYLCAWGTDVYTEAFFGQGTRLTVV.

About this clone: Mismatch with germline at one junction end may stem from a read error. The V and J genes are TRBV5-1 and TRBJ1-6; possible D gene TRBD1, 6 bases. CDR1 is SGHRS, CDR2 YFSETQ, per germline. The CDR3 totals 17 residues. CDR3 residues: CASSWGDTQSDNSLLHF. For the CDR3, the DNA is TGCGCCAGCAGCTGGGGGGACACCCAATCGGATAATTCACTCCTCCACTTT.

The chain joins TRBV6-5 to TRBJ1-1; D not resolved. Germline values: CDR1 MNHEY, CDR2 SVGAGI. This CDR3 is built from 14 residues. Trimming cost V 6 bases and J 4 bases, with 15 bases left between them. The CDR3 DNA reads as TGTGCCAGCAGACCCCCCACCGGGGTCACTGAAGCTTTCTTT. Its translation: CASRPPTGVTEAFF.

The rearrangement links TRBV6-5 to TRBJ1-1, with a possible D match to TRBD1 (5 bases). Trimming cost V 6 bases and J 3 bases, with 14 bases left between them. The V gene's germline CDR1 is MNHEY and CDR2 SVGAGI. This CDR3 region has 14 residues. CDR3 loop: CASRSSTVHTEAFF. CDR3 nucleotides: TGTGCCAGCAGATCCTCGACAGTACACACTGAAGCTTTCTTT.

This clone was counted between two and nine times. A single base separates this from a much larger clone, so it may be a read error. The chain is built from TRBV6-1 and TRBJ1-4; D possibly corresponds to TRBD1 (5 bases). V lost 5 bases, J lost 3 bases, and 13 bases lay in between. Germline V lookup: CDR1 MNHNS, CDR2 SASEGT. The CDR3 length is 15 residues. CDR3 sequence: CASSQGRVSNEKLFF. The DNA of the CDR3 is TGTGCCAGCAGTCAGGGCAGGGTTTCTAATGAAAAACTGTTTTTT.

V gene TRBV6-1 combines with J gene TRBJ2-5; D call uncertain. This CDR3 has 12 amino acids. V was clipped by 3 bases and J by 1 base, with 3 bases between them. CDR1 is MNHNS and CDR2 is SASEGT in the germline V gene. The CDR3 sequence: CASSDFQETQYF. DNA for the CDR3: TGTGCCAGCAGTGATTTCCAAGAGACCCAGTACTTC.

The chain joins TRBV19 to TRBJ1-4; 9 bases are a match to TRBD1. The ends lost 5 bases at V and 8 bases at J; junction bases unmatched: 9. The CDR3 totals 15 residues. Germline values: CDR1 LNHDA, CDR2 SQIVND (reference sequence). CDR3 DNA: TGTGCCAGTAGTCCCCGGGACAGGGTGCAGGAAAAACTGTTTTTT. Translated, it gives CASSPRDRVQEKLFF.

This clone has a single count. The J gene is TRBJ1-2, the V gene TRBV7-8; D perhaps matches TRBD1 (5 bases). V was trimmed by 8 bases and J by 4 bases, leaving 14 bases between them. The CDR3 contains 13 residues. Germline V CDR1 and CDR2: SGHVS, FQNEAQ. In nucleotides, the CDR3 is TGTGCCAGCTCTGCCCGACAGACCTATGGCTACACCTTC. It yields the protein CASSARQTYGYTF.

This chain links TRBV7-2 with TRBJ1-3, with 7 bases matching TRBD1. This CDR3 contains 14 residues. With V trimmed by 5 bases and J by 6 bases, 7 bases remained unmatched. Germline lookup yields CDR1 SGHTA and CDR2 FQGNSA. The CDR3 region is CASSERGGVNTIYF. The CDR3 nucleotides are TGTGCCAGCAGCGAACGAGGGGGCGTAAACACCATATATTTT.

This clone turned up a few times. The chain carries TRBV5-5 and TRBJ2-7; 9 bases fit TRBD1. V trimming: 2 bases; J trimming: 3 bases; junction bases outside the gene matches: 18. CDR1 is SGHKS, CDR2 YYEKEE, per germline (reference sequence). CDR3 length equals 19 residues. The CDR3 nucleotides read TGTGCCAGCAGCTTAAAAGCCCCGGGACAGGGCGCCTTTTACTACGAGCAGTACGTC. It yields the protein CASSLKAPGQGAFYYEQYV.

This chain links TRBV5-4 with TRBJ1-5; 7 bases line up with TRBD1. The germline V gene encodes CDR1 SGHNT and CDR2 YYREEE (reference sequence). The V segment lost 0 bases and the J segment 6 bases; nucleotides outside the gene matches: 3. The CDR3 has 14 residues. CDR3 protein: CASSLGGGPQPQHF. The DNA for the CDR3 is TGTGCCAGCAGCTTGGGAGGGGGCCCTCAGCCCCAGCATTTT.

DNA for the CDR3: TGTGCCAGCTCACCAACGGGACAAGGTGGAAGTGAGCAGTTCTTC. Translation: CASSPTGQGGSEQFF. The V gene is TRBV18, the J gene TRBJ2-1; D possibly corresponds to TRBD1 (6 bases). Germline lookup yields CDR1 KGHSH and CDR2 LQKENI. Trimming pared 2 bases from V and 9 bases from J, leaving 17 bases between. The CDR3 covers 15 residues.

This chain connects TRBV7-2 to TRBJ2-1; possible D gene TRBD2, 5 bases. The CDR3 covers 14 residues. With 5 bases removed from V and 8 bases from J, the gap between germline ends came to 16 bases. Germline-derived CDR1 and CDR2 are SGHTA and FQGNSA. CDR3 loop: CASSEGVGRHEQFF. CDR3 nucleotides: TGTGCCAGCAGCGAAGGTGTAGGGAGACATGAGCAGTTCTTC.

This clone occurred a few times. CDR3 sequence: CASSGSTGDNSPLHF. The CDR3, as DNA: TGCGCCAGCAGCGGATCGACAGGGGACAATTCACCCCTCCACTTT. The rearrangement uses TRBV5-1 and TRBJ1-6, with 8 bases identical to TRBD1. This CDR3 contains 15 residues. Germline-derived CDR1 and CDR2 are SGHRS and YFSETQ. V lost 4 bases, J lost 7 bases, and 7 bases stayed unmatched.

The V gene is TRBV29-1, the J gene TRBJ1-3, with 7 bases fitting TRBD1. Germline V gene lookup returns CDR1 SQVTM and CDR2 ANQGSEA. Trimming cost V 3 bases and J 14 bases; bases outside gene matches: 7. The CDR3 extends over 11 amino acids. The CDR3 DNA reads TGCAGCGTTGAGACAGGGAGGAGTGTATATTTT. This sequence encodes CSVETGRSVYF.

V and J are TRBV7-8 and TRBJ2-7, with D perhaps TRBD2 (5 bases). The germline V gene has CDR1 SGHVS and CDR2 FQNEAQ. The CDR3 consists of 14 residues. Trimming pared 2 bases from V and 2 bases from J, leaving 10 bases between. CDR3 protein: CASSLLLTTYEQYF. As DNA, the CDR3 is TGTGCCAGCAGCTTACTCTTGACTACCTACGAGCAGTACTTC. The full variable domain, rest sourced from reference TRBV7-8 and TRBJ2-7, is GAGVSQSPRYKVAKRGQDVALRCDPISGHVSLFWYQQALGQGPEFLTYFQNEAQLDKSGLPSDRFFAERPEGSVSTLKIQRTQQEDSAVYLCASSLLLTTYEQYFGPGTRLTVT.

J is TRBJ2-7 and V is TRBV7-2; D gene unclear. Germline V gene sequence: CDR1 SGHTA, CDR2 FQGNSA. The CDR3 spans 14 residues. V dropped 0 bases and J dropped 7 bases, with 13 bases sitting between them. The CDR3 loop reads CASSLAQSVGEQYV. The CDR3 DNA reads TGTGCCAGCAGCTTAGCGCAGAGCGTGGGGGAGCAGTACGTC.

The sample holds a few counts of this clone. Here the CDR3 DNA reads TGTGCCAGCAGTCAAGGACAGGGTCGCAATTCACCCCTCCACTTT. Its translation: CASSQGQGRNSPLHF. This chain joins TRBV28 and TRBJ1-6; TRBD1 aligns across 8 bases. The germline V gene encodes CDR1 MDHEN and CDR2 SYDVKM. V dropped 5 bases and J dropped 7; count of bases not matched to a gene: 7. The CDR3 is 15 residues long.

This clone showed up just a few times. This chain joins TRBV6-6 and TRBJ1-3; D is undetermined. With 5 bases removed from V and 6 bases from J, the gap between germline ends came to 11 bases. This CDR3 is built from 13 residues. Germline assignment: CDR1 MNHNY and CDR2 SVGAGI (reference sequence). Here the CDR3 DNA reads TGTGCCAGCAGTCTCGACGGTGAAAACACCATATATTTT. Its protein product is CASSLDGENTIYF.

The chain joins TRBV7-6 to TRBJ1-2; TRBD1 agrees at 7 bases. The ends lost 5 bases at V and 4 bases at J; junction bases unmatched: 4. The CDR3 is 13 residues long. From germline, CDR1 is SGHVS and CDR2 FNYEAQ. CDR3 protein: CASSTGATYGYTF. As DNA, the CDR3 is TGTGCCAGCAGCACAGGGGCTACCTATGGCTACACCTTC.

This chain uses TRBV7-2 with TRBJ1-4; 7 nucleotides line up with TRBD1. CDR1 and CDR2 from the germline V gene are SGHTA and FQGNSA. Losses at the gene ends were 4 bases for V and 7 bases for J; bases not matched to a gene: 21. The CDR3 extends over 19 amino acids. CDR3 nucleotides: TGTGCCAGCAGCTCTCCGGACCGGGGAGGGGGCGGAGTGCGTGAAAAACTGTTTTTT. This encodes CASSSPDRGGGGVREKLFF.